The present T cell receptor (beta chain) was sequenced within a study of OX40 agonist ivuxolimab in advanced cancers. Findings of the study overall: At doses 0.1 to 3.0 mg/kg, CD4+ and CD8+ clones expanded.

With regard to this clone: The antigen is undetermined.

This table comes from immunoSEQ multiplex PCR, and its TCRdb copy is limited to in-frame clones, with some not included. The sample contains about 70,000 clones, about 90% of which appear only once. The sample here was CD4+ or CD8+ T cells sorted from blood, taken in a trial of the OX40 agonist ivuxolimab. This clonotype was sampled from an adult with an advanced solid tumor such as melanoma, head and neck, liver or kidney cancer.

DNA of the CDR3: TGTGCCAGCAGCGTAGCTCTGACAGCCTACGAGCAGTACTTC. Translated, it gives CASSVALTAYEQYF. This chain uses TRBV9 with TRBJ2-7, with D perhaps matching TRBD1 (5 bases). The CDR3 is 14 residues long. Germline V gives CDR1 SGDLS, CDR2 YYNGEE. Trimming shortened V by 0 bases and J by 2 bases, and 9 bases separated the two germline ends.